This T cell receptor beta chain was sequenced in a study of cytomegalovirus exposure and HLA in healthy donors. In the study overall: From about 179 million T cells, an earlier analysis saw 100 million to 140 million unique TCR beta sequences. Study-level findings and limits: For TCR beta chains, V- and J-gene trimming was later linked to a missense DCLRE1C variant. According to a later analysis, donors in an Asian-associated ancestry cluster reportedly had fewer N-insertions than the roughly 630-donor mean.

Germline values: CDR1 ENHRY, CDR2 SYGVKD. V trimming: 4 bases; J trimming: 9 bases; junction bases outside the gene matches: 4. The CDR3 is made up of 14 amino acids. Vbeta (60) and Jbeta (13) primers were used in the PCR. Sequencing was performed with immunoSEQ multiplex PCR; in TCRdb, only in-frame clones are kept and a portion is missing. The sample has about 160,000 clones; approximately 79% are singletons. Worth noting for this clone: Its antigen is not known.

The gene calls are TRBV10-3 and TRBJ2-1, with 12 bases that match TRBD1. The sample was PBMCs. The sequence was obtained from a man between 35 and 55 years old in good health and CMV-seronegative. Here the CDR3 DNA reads TGTGCCATCAGTGGGGACAGGGGGCGAGCTGAGCAGTTCTTC. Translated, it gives CAISGDRGRAEQFF.